This paragraph reports one TCR beta chain. This sample is drawn from a study of blood T cell repertoires in COVID-19. Study-level information: The origin of the acute and convalescent COVID-19 samples was the United States, Italy and Spain. The analysed material was cDNA or gDNA that came from T cells, B-cell-depleted T cells, or PBMCs.

In the authors' workflow: Estimates of nucleated cell counts were drawn from the amplification of reference gene primers. Sequencing used immunoSEQ multiplex PCR; TCRdb keeps in-frame clones, though not all of them. The V and J calls and clone size were taken over from that table, and D and trimming were inferred from the DNA. Of roughly 100,000 clones in the sample, 89% were seen once. This clonotype was sampled from a woman aged 55-69 years with acute or convalescent COVID-19. The sample taken for sequencing was peripheral blood.

The CDR3 sequence: CASSPRLLKETQYF. The CDR3 coding sequence is TGTGCCAGCAGCCCCCGACTACTCAAAGAGACCCAGTACTTC. The chain couples TRBV6-2 or TRBV6-3 to TRBJ2-5; D perhaps matches TRBD2 (5 bases). This CDR3 comprises 14 residues. The V gene lost 6 bases and the J gene lost 3 bases, with 14 bases spanning the gap. CDR1 and CDR2 from the germline V gene are MNHEY and SVGEGT.